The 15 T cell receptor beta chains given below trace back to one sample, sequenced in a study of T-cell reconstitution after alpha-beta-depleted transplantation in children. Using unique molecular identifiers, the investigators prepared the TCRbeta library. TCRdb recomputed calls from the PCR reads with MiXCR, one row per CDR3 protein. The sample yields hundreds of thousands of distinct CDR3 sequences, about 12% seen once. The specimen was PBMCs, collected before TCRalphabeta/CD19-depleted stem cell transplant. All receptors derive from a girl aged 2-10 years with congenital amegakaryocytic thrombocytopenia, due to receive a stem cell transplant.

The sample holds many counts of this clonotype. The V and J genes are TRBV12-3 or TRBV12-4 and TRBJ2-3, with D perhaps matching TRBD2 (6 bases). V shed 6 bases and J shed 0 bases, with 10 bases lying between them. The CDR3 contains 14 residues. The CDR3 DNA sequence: TGTGCCAGCAGGAGCGGGTACAGCACAGATACGCAGTATTTT. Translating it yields CASRSGYSTDTQYF.

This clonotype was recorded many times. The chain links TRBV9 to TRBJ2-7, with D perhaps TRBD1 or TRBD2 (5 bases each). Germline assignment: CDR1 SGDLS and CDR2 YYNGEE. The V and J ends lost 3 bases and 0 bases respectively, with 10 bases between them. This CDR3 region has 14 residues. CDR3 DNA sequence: TGTGCCAGCAGCGAGGGGAGTGGCTCCTACGAGCAGTACTTC. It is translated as CASSEGSGSYEQYF.

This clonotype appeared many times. The CDR3 here is CASSAPKNVYTGELFF. DNA for the CDR3: TGTGCCAGCAGTGCCCCCAAAAATGTGTACACCGGGGAGCTGTTTTTT. The chain combines TRBV7-8 with TRBJ2-2; D unclear. In germline, CDR1 is SGHVS, CDR2 FQNEAQ. The CDR3 length is 16 residues. The ends were cut back, 6 bases at V and 3 bases at J, with 17 bases in the middle.

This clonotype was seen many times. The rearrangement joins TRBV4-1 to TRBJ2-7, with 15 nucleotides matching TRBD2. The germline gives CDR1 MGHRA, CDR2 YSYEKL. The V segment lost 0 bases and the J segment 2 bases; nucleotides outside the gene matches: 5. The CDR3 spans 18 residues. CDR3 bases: TGCGCCAGCAGCCAAGAGGGACTAGCGGGAGGACCGACCTACGAGCAGTACTTC. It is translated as CASSQEGLAGGPTYEQYF.

The CDR3 spells CASSLLESNQPQHF. The CDR3 DNA is TGTGCCAGTTCCCTCTTGGAGAGCAATCAGCCCCAGCATTTT. V gene TRBV19 combines with J gene TRBJ1-5; no reliable D call. The CDR3 totals 14 residues. CDR1 is LNHDA, CDR2 SQIVND, per germline (reference sequence). Trimming removed 8 bases from V and 1 base from J, with 12 bases in between. Filled out from reference TRBV19 and TRBJ1-5, the complete variable domain reads DGGITQSPKYLFRKEGQNVTLSCEQNLNHDAMYWYRQDPGQGLRLIYYSQIVNDFQKGDIAEGYSVSREKKESFPLTVTSAQKNPTAFYLCASSLLESNQPQHFGDGTRLSIL.

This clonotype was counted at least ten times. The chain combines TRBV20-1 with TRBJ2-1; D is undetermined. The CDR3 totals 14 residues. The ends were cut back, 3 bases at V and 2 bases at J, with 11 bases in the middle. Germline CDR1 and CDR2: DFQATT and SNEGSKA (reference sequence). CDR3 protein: CSASRAETYNEQFF. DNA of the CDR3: TGCAGTGCTAGTCGGGCTGAAACCTACAATGAGCAGTTCTTC.

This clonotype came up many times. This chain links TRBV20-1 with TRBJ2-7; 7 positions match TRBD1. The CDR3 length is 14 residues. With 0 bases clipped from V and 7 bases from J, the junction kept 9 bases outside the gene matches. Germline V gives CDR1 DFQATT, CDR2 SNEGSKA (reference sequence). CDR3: CSARDFNRGKEQYF. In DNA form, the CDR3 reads TGCAGTGCTAGAGATTTTAACAGGGGCAAAGAGCAGTACTTC.

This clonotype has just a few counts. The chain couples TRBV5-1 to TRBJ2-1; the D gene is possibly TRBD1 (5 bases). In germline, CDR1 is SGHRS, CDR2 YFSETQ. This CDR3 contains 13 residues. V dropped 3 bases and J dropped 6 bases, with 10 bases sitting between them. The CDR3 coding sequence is TGCGCCAGCAGCTCCGGACACGGCAATGAGCAGTTCTTC. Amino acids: CASSSGHGNEQFF.

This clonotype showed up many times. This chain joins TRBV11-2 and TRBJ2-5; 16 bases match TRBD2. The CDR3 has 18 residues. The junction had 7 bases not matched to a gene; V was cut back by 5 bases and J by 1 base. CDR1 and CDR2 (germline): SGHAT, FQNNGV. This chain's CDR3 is CASSPGLAGGRRQETQYF. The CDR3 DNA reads TGTGCCAGCAGCCCGGGACTAGCGGGAGGGCGGCGCCAAGAGACCCAGTACTTC.

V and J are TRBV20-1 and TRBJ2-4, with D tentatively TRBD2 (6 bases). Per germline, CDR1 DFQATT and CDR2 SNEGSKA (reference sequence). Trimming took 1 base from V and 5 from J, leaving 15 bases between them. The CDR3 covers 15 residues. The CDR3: CSARGASGPENIQYF. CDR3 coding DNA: TGCAGTGCTAGAGGGGCCAGCGGGCCGGAAAACATTCAGTACTTC.

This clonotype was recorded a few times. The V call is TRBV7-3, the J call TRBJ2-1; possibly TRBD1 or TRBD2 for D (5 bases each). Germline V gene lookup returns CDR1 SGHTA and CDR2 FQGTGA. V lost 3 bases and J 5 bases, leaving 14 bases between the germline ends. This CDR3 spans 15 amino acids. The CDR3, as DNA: TGTGCCAGCAGCTTGGCACGACTACAGGACAATGAGCAGTTCTTC. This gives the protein CASSLARLQDNEQFF.

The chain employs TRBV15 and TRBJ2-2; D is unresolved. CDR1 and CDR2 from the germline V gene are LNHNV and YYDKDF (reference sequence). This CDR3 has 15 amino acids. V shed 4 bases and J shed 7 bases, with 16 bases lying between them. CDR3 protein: CATSIDADSGGELFF. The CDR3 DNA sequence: TGTGCCACCAGCATAGACGCAGATTCGGGCGGGGAGCTGTTTTTT.

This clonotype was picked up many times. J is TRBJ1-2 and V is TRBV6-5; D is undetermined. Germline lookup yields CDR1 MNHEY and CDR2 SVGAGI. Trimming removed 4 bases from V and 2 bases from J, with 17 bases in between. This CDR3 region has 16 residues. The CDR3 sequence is CASSSITPPGNYGYTF. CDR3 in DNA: TGTGCCAGCAGTTCGATAACACCACCCGGCAACTATGGCTACACCTTC.

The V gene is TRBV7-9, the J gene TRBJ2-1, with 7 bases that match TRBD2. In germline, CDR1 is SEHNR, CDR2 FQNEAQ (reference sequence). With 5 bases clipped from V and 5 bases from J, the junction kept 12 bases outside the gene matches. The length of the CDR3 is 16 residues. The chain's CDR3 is CASSAWSLAVHNEQFF. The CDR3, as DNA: TGTGCCAGCAGCGCCTGGTCCCTAGCGGTCCACAATGAGCAGTTCTTC.

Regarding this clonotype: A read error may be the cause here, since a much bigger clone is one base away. The CDR3 spells CASSLLGATIEKLFF. CDR3 bases: TGTGCCAGCAGCTTATTGGGGGCAACTATTGAAAAACTGTTTTTT. The chain has TRBV7-2 and TRBJ1-4, with D tentatively TRBD1 (6 bases). The CDR3 contains 15 residues. The V gene's germline CDR1 is SGHTA and CDR2 FQGNSA.